The present entry profiles one T cell receptor beta chain with its context. Healthy donors, matched for age and sex, constituted the control group. The record originates from a study of CD8 T cells in Susac syndrome. The RNA, roughly 0.5 to 1 ug, was put through reverse transcription using random hexamers. TCRdb reanalysed the immunoSEQ multiplex PCR reads using MiXCR and keeps one entry per CDR3 protein. The sample carries roughly 200,000 distinct CDR3 sequences, roughly 94% recorded once. CDR3 length equals 18 residues. The germline CDR1 and CDR2 sequences are MGHRA and YSYEKL. Trimming removed 5 bases from V and 0 bases from J, with 17 bases in between.

The chain combines TRBV4-1 with TRBJ2-6; D tentatively reads TRBD1 or TRBD2 (6 bases each). This TCR was sampled from a human donor in good health. Sample: CD4+ T cells from PBMCs. The CDR3 nucleotides are TGCGCCAGCAGCTTGTTGGAGGGACAAATCTCTGGGGCCAACGTCCTGACTTTC. Its protein is CASSLLEGQISGANVLTF.